Sequencing of this T cell receptor beta chain was carried out in a study of T cell changes during pregnancy in multiple sclerosis. V lost 4 bases, J lost 2 bases, and 6 bases stayed unmatched. CDR3 size: 15 residues. Germline-derived CDR1 and CDR2 are SGDLS and YYNGEE. Method: immunoSEQ multiplex PCR; TCRdb's copy keeps in-frame clones and lacks some. The table includes tens of thousands of clones, approximately 90% detected once. The sequenced sample was peripheral blood, obtained in the first trimester of pregnancy. The sequence was obtained from a female donor in good health, enrolled as a control in a pregnancy study. This chain joins TRBV9 and TRBJ2-1; 7 nucleotides line up with TRBD1. The CDR3 nucleotides read TGTGCCAGCAGCATTCCCGGGACAGCCTACAATGAGCAGTTCTTC. This gives the protein CASSIPGTAYNEQFF.